This paragraph covers one T cell receptor beta chain sequence. Its antigen is as yet unknown. The V and J ends lost 7 bases and 5 bases respectively, with 17 bases between them. This CDR3 has 15 amino acids. Germline CDR1 and CDR2: LNHDA and SQIVND (reference sequence). This sample is drawn from a study of shared clonotypes between healthy human individuals. Whole-study results and caveats: How much donors shared clonotypes was expected to be affected by sequencing depth.

Donors, healthy HIV-negative adults, lacked recent acute infections or vaccinations. Method: immunoSEQ multiplex PCR; TCRdb's copy keeps in-frame clones and lacks some. The sample has fewer than 600,000 clones; 70% to 80% are singletons. The V call is TRBV19, the J call TRBJ2-2; possibly TRBD1 or TRBD2 for D (5 bases each). Sequencing was performed on PBMCs. This TCR derives from a woman aged 40 to 49 in good health. Some clones in this sample may be carry-over from other donors' samples. The CDR3 reads CASTGWTRGTGELFF. The DNA for the CDR3 is TGTGCCAGTACAGGATGGACGAGGGGAACCGGGGAGCTGTTTTTT.